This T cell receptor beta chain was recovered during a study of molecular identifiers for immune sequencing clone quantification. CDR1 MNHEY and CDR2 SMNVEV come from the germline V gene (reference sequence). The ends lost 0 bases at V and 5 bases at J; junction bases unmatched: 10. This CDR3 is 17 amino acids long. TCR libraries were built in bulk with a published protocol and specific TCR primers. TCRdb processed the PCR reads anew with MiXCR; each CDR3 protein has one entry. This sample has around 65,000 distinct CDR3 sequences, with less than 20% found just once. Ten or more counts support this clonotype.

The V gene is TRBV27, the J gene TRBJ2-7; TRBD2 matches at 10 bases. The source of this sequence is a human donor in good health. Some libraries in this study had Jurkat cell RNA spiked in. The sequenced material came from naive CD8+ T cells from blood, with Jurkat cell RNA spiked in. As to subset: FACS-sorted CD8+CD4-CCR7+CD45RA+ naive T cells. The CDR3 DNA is TGTGCCAGCAGTTTATCGGGCCCGGCTAGCGGGAGCCACGAGCAGTACTTC. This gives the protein CASSLSGPASGSHEQYF.